This TCR beta chain was observed in a study of CD8 T cells in Susac syndrome. The overall study: Intravenous immunoglobulin alone or corticosteroids were being given to patients with Susac syndrome at blood draw, unless they were therapy-naive.

Blood CD8+ and CD4+ T cells underwent high-throughput TCR beta sequencing. This clonotype has a single count. At one end, the junction sequence differs from germline, possibly due to a read error. CDR1 ENHRY and CDR2 SYGVKD come from the germline V gene. The CDR3 loop spans 15 amino acids. RNA in amounts of roughly 0.5 to 1 ug was reverse transcribed with random hexamers. One entry per CDR3 protein, called by TCRdb with MiXCR from the immunoSEQ multiplex PCR reads. Counted here are some 240,000 distinct CDR3 sequences, 90% to 96% occurring once; the ten biggest clones make up 0.1%. The chain couples TRBV10-3 to TRBJ2-1; TRBD2 matches 13 bases. Sequencing was carried out using CD4+ T cells from PBMCs. The source of this sequence is a human donor with Susac syndrome. In DNA form, the CDR3 reads TGTGCCATCAGCCCGGGACTAGCGGGAAACAATGAGCAGCTCTTC. The encoded protein is CAISPGLAGNNEQLF.